This note documents a single T cell receptor beta chain sequence. This sample was included in a study of blood T cell repertoires in COVID-19. Overall study context: The samples span acute and convalescent COVID-19 from the United States, Italy and Spain. T cells, B-cell-depleted T cells, or PBMCs supplied cDNA or gDNA.

CDR3 length equals 19 residues. Germline V gene sequence: CDR1 SGDLS, CDR2 YYNGEE. V lost 3 bases to trimming and J lost 1 base; unmatched junction nucleotides: 14. Assay: immunoSEQ multiplex PCR; the TCRdb copy retains only in-frame clones and omits some. Seen here are around 94,000 clones, 75% to 95% observed once, and the top ten hold less than 4.5%. Sequenced material: peripheral blood. The sequence derives from a man aged 18-30 years with acute or convalescent COVID-19. J is TRBJ2-1 and V is TRBV9; 9 positions match TRBD2. The CDR3 region is CASSGLSGTSLSSYNEQFF. DNA for the CDR3: TGTGCCAGCAGCGGATTATCCGGGACTAGCCTGTCTTCCTACAATGAGCAGTTCTTC.